The clone carrying this TCR beta chain came up many times. Combining a sample-barcoded 5' primer with a J-beta primer mix, a second PCR ran for about 6 to 12 cycles. One entry per CDR3 protein, called by TCRdb with MiXCR from the 5' RACE reads. The sample records around 1,000,000 distinct CDR3 sequences, around two fifths being singletons. This sample is drawn from a study of blood T cells in healthy people across ages. The V gene lost 5 bases and the J gene lost 0 bases, with 20 bases spanning the gap. The germline V gene has CDR1 GTSNPN and CDR2 SVGIG (reference sequence). There are 17 residues in the CDR3.

Specimen: blood. V is TRBV30 and J is TRBJ1-5; a possible D gene is TRBD1 (5 bases). The TCR comes from a young man in good health. The DNA of the CDR3 is TGTGCCTGGGCCGGGTATTGCCCGGGGCATAGCAATCAGCCCCAGCATTTT. This codes for CAWAGYCPGHSNQPQHF.